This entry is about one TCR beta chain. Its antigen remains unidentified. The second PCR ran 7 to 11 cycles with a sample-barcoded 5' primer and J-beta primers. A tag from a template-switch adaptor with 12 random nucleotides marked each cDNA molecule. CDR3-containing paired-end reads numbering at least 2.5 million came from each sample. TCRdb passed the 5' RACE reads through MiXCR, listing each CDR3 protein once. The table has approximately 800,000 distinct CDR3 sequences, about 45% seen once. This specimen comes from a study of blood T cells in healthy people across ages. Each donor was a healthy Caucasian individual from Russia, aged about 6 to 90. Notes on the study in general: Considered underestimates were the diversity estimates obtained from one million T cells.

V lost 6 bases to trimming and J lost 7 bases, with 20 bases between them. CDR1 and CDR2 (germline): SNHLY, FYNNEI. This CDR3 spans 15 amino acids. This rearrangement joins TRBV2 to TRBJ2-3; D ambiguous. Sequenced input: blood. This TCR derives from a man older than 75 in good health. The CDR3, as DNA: TGTGCCAGCAGGTTTATGGCCCTAATGGAACATACGCAGTATTTT. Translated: CASRFMALMEHTQYF.